This T cell receptor (beta chain) was documented in a study of cytomegalovirus exposure and HLA in healthy donors (dated by TCRdb to 2017 to 2019). About the study as a whole: An earlier analysis of several hundred of the donors reported 250 to 350 Gb of sequence data and 117 million unique TCR beta sequences from 150 million to 200 million T cells. The aim of the study was to test whether cataloging public T cell receptors could identify signatures of past pathogen exposure. The later analysis used no new phenotypic data to find candidate immune exposures, relying instead on TCR beta sequences and their occurrence across donors. Every discovery cohort repertoire had been produced on one sequencing platform. Roughly 5 DR-DQ haplotypes were handled as single units for association and clustering, since linkage in the cohort was strong. A later analysis re-analyzed previously published TCR beta repertoires from several hundred donors and added high-resolution HLA genotyping to study TCR occurrence patterns. Around 330 gigabases of sequencing data and 91 million or so unique TCR sequences made up an early release that covered roughly 670 HLA-typed donors. Donor age, sex, ethnicity and CMV serostatus were compiled together with the repertoire data. In addition to the first cohort of 666 subjects, a separate validation cohort of under 150 different subjects was used. HLA typing covered class I and class II loci at four-digit resolution. A later genetic analysis took genome-wide SNP genotypes for about 65% of the 666 donors and used that subset as a discovery cohort. On average, roughly 240,000 unique TCR beta nucleotide sequences were sequenced per donor among fewer than 500 genotyped donors of the cohort, with 15% to 20% of those sequences being non-productive. Of the 398 genotyped donors, 75% to 85% were placed in the genetic ancestry cluster associated with self-reported Caucasian donors. The number of typed donors differed by locus: roughly 620-640 for A, B, C, DRB1 and DQB1; approximately 540 for DQA1; 606 for DPA1; and around 450 for DPB1. The T cell repertoires of around 730 subjects were profiled by immunosequencing and related to cytomegalovirus serostatus. An earlier analysis of about 600 of the donors used high-throughput TCR beta sequencing to judge whether each TCR beta V gene segment behaved as functional or pseudogenic. The study combined high-throughput TCR immunosequencing, statistical association of individual TCRs with disease status, and machine learning to predict cytomegalovirus infection status. What the work shows at the level of the full study, not this receptor alone: A later analysis found that TCR association rates varied across HLA loci, with DRB1 alleles showing the most associated TCRs and HLA-C alleles the fewest. Sequencing depth was assumed to be roughly uniform across donors in the presence/absence analyses, though that assumption may not hold. In an earlier analysis of fewer than 750 of the donors, most TCR beta V segments were observed in productive rearrangements about 90% or about 30% of the time, broadly matching IMGT annotations. Linkage disequilibrium might explain the correlated functional status among segregating V segments, but an unknown experimental factor could not be excluded. The cohort was sequenced for TCR beta chains only, and without alpha or paired-chain data the features that could be detected were limited. The study listed around 160 TCR beta chains as associated with cytomegalovirus. A further reported finding was that TCR beta sequences accurately predicted the HLA-A and HLA-B alleles for most subjects in the first cohort. The earlier analysis of around 600 of the donors excluded some 15 rarely observed V segments, including chromosome 9 orphons, because counts were too low. HLA typing was unavailable for some donors at each locus, so association tests used only the typed subset. Most TCR sequences were seen in very few donors, while some public TCRs were found in many individuals. A cluster of highly shared sequence variants was judged likely to be a technical artifact of the sequencing pipeline. The authors suggested that the approach could potentially be extended to other disease states and immunological phenotypes. When HLA alleles, especially DR and DQ, strongly co-occurred, attributing TCR associations to individual alleles was difficult. CMV serostatus was the only immune exposure information available for the cohort. A few of the identified cytomegalovirus-associated TCR beta chains were confirmed in vitro to be specific for cytomegalovirus antigens. A later analysis found that HLA-associated TCR beta chains were more clonally expanded and had lower generation probabilities than equally common non-associated chains. A later analysis reported that several top co-occurrence clusters appeared linked to parvovirus B19, influenza, CMV and Epstein-Barr virus. According to a later analysis, most CMV-associated TCR beta chains appeared to be HLA-restricted, and the HLA associations seemed to be driven largely by CMV exposure. Compared with the approximately 670-donor mean, donors in an Asian-associated ancestry cluster had fewer N-insertions in productive TCRs, according to a later genetic analysis. The classifier was reported to diagnose cytomegalovirus status with high specificity and sensitivity in both the original and validation cohorts. Specific HLA alleles were associated with more than 15,000 TCR beta sequences at a false discovery rate of 0.05 in a later analysis. A later genetic analysis associated a missense DCLRE1C variant with V-gene and J-gene trimming of TCR beta chains, and an independent cohort replicated the association. The 87-base-pair reads could not distinguish some IMGT-functional V segments, including TRBV6-2 and TRBV6-3, so those segments were excluded.

The CDR3 goes from the cysteine to the phenylalanine over 13 residues. The retained sequence is limited to the CDR3, 39 bases, with the frame set at the first base. V lost 2 bases and J lost 7 bases; the stretch between them is 9 bases long. The CDR1 and CDR2 encoded by the germline V gene are KGHSH and LQKENI. The library was prepared using the immunoSEQ multiplex PCR assay. A mixture of 60 forward primers for TCR Vbeta segments and 13 reverse primers for TCR Jbeta segments was used in the multiplex PCR. The CDR3 region of rearranged TCR beta genes was amplified from genomic DNA by a multiplex PCR assay. Amplified TCR beta libraries were sequenced as 87-base-pair reads on the Illumina HiSeq System. Regarding the original processing steps: A later analysis counted around 72 million unique TCR beta chains across the roughly 700 repertoires, and 10 million to 12 million of these chains were shared by at least two donors. Raw reads were error-corrected and collapsed into unique sequences with a nearest-neighbor algorithm that merged closely related sequences to remove PCR and sequencing errors. Alignment of CDR3 sequences to IMGT reference sequences was used to assign V, D and J gene segments. For a sequence to be retained, a match of at least six nucleotides was required to both a V gene segment and a J gene segment. A rearrangement counted as productive if the CDR3 had no stop codons and remained in frame with V and J, and every other rearrangement counted as non-productive. Following IMGT convention, CDR3 was defined as the stretch from the second conserved V-encoded cysteine to the conserved J-encoded phenylalanine. The earlier analysis of about 530 of the donors excluded any sequence lacking an unambiguous match to a single V gene segment. In an earlier analysis of approximately 590 of the donors, V segments were called functional above 56.7% productive rearrangements and were called segregating when the between-donor standard deviation exceeded 5%. To diagnose cytomegalovirus status from the catalog of TCR beta chain sequences, a statistical classification framework was built. In a later analysis, TCR nucleotide sequences were compared against IMGT/GENE-DB human TR gene sequences so that V and J genes could be assigned. Using the TCRdist pipeline, a later analysis assigned CDR3 sequences along with most-parsimonious VDJ recombination scenarios. A later analysis defined each TCR beta chain by its CDR3 amino acid sequence plus V-gene family, and excluded reads lacking a unique V-gene family. A later analysis removed 592 highly shared, low-generation-probability nucleotide sequences to deal with suspected cross-contamination and a sequencing artifact. In a later analysis, a clonal expansion index for each public chain was calculated from normalized within-repertoire ranks of inferred template counts. In a later analysis, generation probabilities were computed with a VDJ recombination model fitted to out-of-frame rearrangements, and the resulting probabilities were checked against IGoR. In a later analysis, TCR-TCR, TCR-HLA and TCR-CMV co-occurrence was scored with hypergeometric tests, and a repertoire-size bias correction was applied to TCR pairs. To estimate false discovery rates, a later analysis permuted the HLA or CMV assignments 20 times. In a later analysis, co-occurring TCRs were grouped with DBSCAN, and TCRdist sequence similarity was added when clustering was performed within HLA-allele-positive subsets. Repertoires with fewer than 30,000 or more than 120,000 public chains, plus five repertoires with anomalous nucleotide sharing, were excluded from co-occurrence clustering. TCRdb limited this immuneACCESS table to in-frame rearrangements with V and J called. A share of clones is missing; checked studies link under half to unresolved V genes, and the rest is unexplained. V, J and clone size reflect that table, while D and trimming were determined from the DNA. A total of roughly 160,000 clones appear in this sample, around 73% of them only once. Approximately 5.4% of the sample belongs to the ten largest clones.

The cohort consisted of 666 healthy bone marrow donors. All cohort members were sampled while nominally healthy, although unrecorded immune exposures were likely present. The donor was CMV seropositive and belonged to the group of 250 to 300 seropositive cohort members. Every donor gave a peripheral blood sample, and the peripheral blood mononuclear cells from that sample were used for TCR beta sequencing. Genomic DNA extraction from the blood cell samples was performed with the Qiagen DNeasy Blood Extraction Kit. A note on this clone: The antigen it recognizes is unknown. No quality values exist for individual bases; no much larger clone is one base distant.

The clonotype was recovered from a woman aged 18-29 years in good health and CMV-seropositive. The V and J genes are TRBV18 and TRBJ1-5, with the D segment identity uncertain. Sequencing input: PBMCs. CDR3 protein: CASSPYGEQPQHF. The bases read TGTGCCAGCTCACCATACGGGGAACAGCCCCAGCATTTT.